These 10 T cell receptor beta chains share one sample of origin, sequenced in a study of beta chain features in type 1 diabetes. Regarding the study as a whole: TCRB CDR3 length was moderately but significantly reduced in all four CD4+ subsets of Type 1 diabetes patients.

Antigen specificity for these receptors is unknown. The isolated RNA, all of it, was reverse transcribed, so expressed TCRB transcripts were what got sequenced. The repertoire was sequenced with immunoSEQ multiplex PCR; TCRdb's copy has only in-frame clones and lacks some. This sample has about 270,000 clones, with around an eighth found just once. Specimen: naive CD4+ T cells from blood. The source of these receptors is a man younger than 45 with type 1 diabetes.

The chain uses TRBV5-1 and TRBJ2-2; a weak D match, TRBD1 (6 bases). The V gene's germline CDR1 is SGHRS and CDR2 YFSETQ. V lost 0 bases and J 0 bases, leaving 6 bases between the germline ends. The CDR3 contains 15 residues. The CDR3: CASSLDRANTGELFF. The CDR3 DNA sequence: TGCGCCAGCAGCTTGGACAGGGCGAACACCGGGGAGCTGTTTTTT.

This clone came up a few times. The chain is built from TRBV28 and TRBJ2-3; tentatively, D is TRBD2 (6 bases). The CDR3 extends over 13 amino acids. The germline V and J ends were trimmed by 7 bases and 4 bases, with 12 bases remaining between them. Germline CDR1 and CDR2: MDHEN and SYDVKM. CDR3 region: CASIHWGADTQYF. The DNA of the CDR3 is TGTGCCAGCATCCACTGGGGGGCAGATACGCAGTATTTT.

This clone was counted between two and nine times. The genes are TRBV7-2 and TRBJ1-5, with 8 bases matching TRBD1. The germline CDR1 and CDR2 sequences are SGHTA and FQGNSA. CDR3 length equals 15 residues. After removal of 3 bases from V and 0 bases from J, the junction contained 1 base not matched to a gene. The CDR3 sequence: CASSLTGDSNQPQHF. CDR3 nucleotide sequence: TGTGCCAGCAGCTTGACAGGGGATAGCAATCAGCCCCAGCATTTT.

This clone was recorded a few times. The rearrangement links TRBV15 to TRBJ2-5, with 8 bases lining up with TRBD1. CDR1 is LNHNV and CDR2 is YYDKDF in the germline V gene (reference sequence). The V and J ends lost 0 bases and 0 bases, in that order; junction bases with no gene match: 3. The CDR3 spans 16 residues. The CDR3 here is CATSRDQDRDQETQYF. In DNA, the CDR3 is TGTGCCACCAGCAGAGATCAGGACAGGGACCAAGAGACCCAGTACTTC.

The V call is TRBV2, the J call TRBJ2-3; D gene uncertain. Germline V gene lookup returns CDR1 SNHLY and CDR2 FYNNEI. Trimming removed 5 bases from V and 7 bases from J, with 7 bases in between. CDR3 length: 11 residues. CDR3 in DNA: TGTGCCAGCAGTTTGGCTTATACGCAGTATTTT. Translating it yields CASSLAYTQYF.

In nucleotides, the CDR3 is TGTGCCACCAGCAGGGGACTAGCGGGGAACAATGAGCAGTTCTTC. It yields the protein CATSRGLAGNNEQFF. The chain employs TRBV15 and TRBJ2-1, with TRBD2 matching 13 bases. V dropped 3 bases and J dropped 5; count of bases not matched to a gene: 1. Germline V gene sequence: CDR1 LNHNV, CDR2 YYDKDF (reference sequence). This CDR3 contains 15 residues.

This clone was recorded a few times. The V and J genes are TRBV5-1 and TRBJ1-1; possible D gene TRBD1, 5 bases. In germline, CDR1 is SGHRS, CDR2 YFSETQ. The ends were cut back, 3 bases at V and 2 bases at J, with 17 bases in the middle. The CDR3 spans 16 residues. CDR3 sequence: CASSSLPGLLNTEAFF. CDR3 sequence (DNA): TGCGCCAGCAGCTCGCTACCGGGACTTCTAAACACTGAAGCTTTCTTT.

This clone was observed a handful of times. The chain carries TRBV7-2 and TRBJ2-1; D ambiguous. The CDR3 length is 13 residues. Trimming cost V 0 bases and J 15 bases, with 15 bases left between them. CDR1 SGHTA and CDR2 FQGNSA come from the germline V gene. For the CDR3, the DNA is TGTGCCAGCAGCTTAGCAGTTGAATCTCTAGGGTTCTTC. This sequence encodes CASSLAVESLGFF.

This clone was seen a handful of times. V gene TRBV28 combines with J gene TRBJ1-1, with 10 bases aligning to TRBD1. The CDR3 totals 15 residues. V was pared by 6 bases and J by 7 bases, with 11 bases of the junction left unmatched. Germline CDR1 is MDHEN and CDR2 is SYDVKM. In nucleotides, the CDR3 is TGTGCCAGCAGGCCCGGGACAGGGGTGGTTGGTGAAGCTTTCTTT. Its protein is CASRPGTGVVGEAFF. Together with reference TRBV28 and TRBJ1-1, the CDR3 gives the full variable domain: DVKVTQSSRYLVKRTGEKVFLECVQDMDHENMFWYRQDPGLGLRLIYFSYDVKMKEKGDIPEGYSVSREKKERFSLILESASTNQTSMYLCASRPGTGVVGEAFFGQGTRLTVV.

This clone was found a few times. This chain links TRBV7-3 with TRBJ2-1; 10 bases are shared with TRBD2. The CDR3 is 16 residues long. After removal of 5 bases from V and 1 base from J, the junction contained 5 bases not matched to a gene. Germline CDR1 and CDR2: SGHTA and FQGTGA. CDR3 nucleotides: TGTGCCAGCAGCCCGTCTAGCGGGAGTTCCTACAATGAGCAGTTCTTC. It translates to CASSPSSGSSYNEQFF.